This entry lists 26 T cell receptor beta chains sequenced from one sample in a study of T cells in Graves' hyperthyroidism and ophthalmopathy. TCR beta CDR3 regions were amplified from RNA. The study used the HTBI primer set for a first-round RT-PCR of the TCR CDR3. TCRdb reprocessed the multiplex PCR reads with MiXCR, giving one entry per CDR3 protein. This sample carries about 570,000 distinct CDR3 sequences, 35% to 55% of them seen once, and the ten largest clones take over 15%. The sequenced material came from peripheral blood or thyroid tissue (not recorded which). These receptors were obtained from an adult woman with Graves' disease, either hyperthyroidism or ophthalmopathy (not recorded which).

V and J are TRBV19 and TRBJ2-2; D is possibly TRBD2 (6 bases). CDR3 length: 18 residues. The V gene's germline CDR1 is LNHDA and CDR2 SQIVND (reference sequence). V dropped 4 bases and J dropped 1 base, with 19 bases sitting between them. CDR3 sequence reads: CASSTAAGRYGNTGELFF. CDR3 bases: TGTGCCAGTAGTACCGCGGCAGGGAGGTACGGGAACACCGGGGAGCTGTTTTTT.

This clonotype was observed a few times. The rearrangement uses TRBV10-3 and TRBJ2-1, with D unclear. The ends were cut back, 3 bases at V and 5 bases at J, with 8 bases in the middle. CDR1 ENHRY and CDR2 SYGVKD come from the germline V gene. The CDR3 is 13 residues long. CDR3 DNA sequence: TGTGCCATCAGTGATGGTAGAAACAATGAGCAGTTCTTC. Protein: CAISDGRNNEQFF.

There are many counts of this clonotype. The rearrangement uses TRBV6-2 or TRBV6-3 and TRBJ1-1; D uncertain. Trimming left V 2 bases short and J 4 bases short, with 8 bases between. This CDR3 comprises 13 residues. Germline CDR1 reads MNHEY; CDR2 reads SVGEGT. In DNA form, the CDR3 reads TGTGCCAGCAGTTACAGGGTTGTCACTGAAGCTTTCTTT. This gives the protein CASSYRVVTEAFF.

V gene TRBV7-9 combines with J gene TRBJ2-7, with 11 bases identical to TRBD1. V lost 4 bases and J lost 6; bases outside the gene matches: 2. This CDR3 region has 13 residues. Germline V gene data show CDR1 as SEHNR and CDR2 as FQNEAQ (reference sequence). Here the CDR3 DNA reads TGTGCCAGCAGCTGGGACAGGGGGGGCGAGCAGTACTTC. Its protein is CASSWDRGGEQYF. Supplemented by reference TRBV7-9 and TRBJ2-7, the full variable domain reads DTGVSQNPRHKITKRGQNVTFRCDPISEHNRLYWYRQTLGQGPEFLTYFQNEAQLEKSRLLSDRFSAERPKGSFSTLEIQRTEQGDSAMYLCASSWDRGGEQYFGPGTRLTVT.

There are many counts of this clonotype. The chain has TRBV7-9 and TRBJ1-1; D possibly corresponds to TRBD1 (5 bases). The CDR3 spans 14 residues. V was cut by 8 bases and J by 1 base, with 14 bases left in between. Germline assignment: CDR1 SEHNR and CDR2 FQNEAQ (reference sequence). The CDR3 protein is CASRIGGSNTEAFF. The CDR3 DNA sequence: TGTGCCAGCCGCATCGGGGGGTCGAACACTGAAGCTTTCTTT. Full variable domain (missing parts from reference TRBV7-9 and TRBJ1-1): DTGVSQNPRHKITKRGQNVTFRCDPISEHNRLYWYRQTLGQGPEFLTYFQNEAQLEKSRLLSDRFSAERPKGSFSTLEIQRTEQGDSAMYLCASRIGGSNTEAFFGQGTRLTVV.

To note about this clonotype: Compared with germline, one end of the junction differs, possibly owing to a read error. The chain recombines TRBV7-3 with TRBJ2-2, with 7 nucleotides matching TRBD2. This CDR3 has 15 amino acids. CDR1 is SGHTA and CDR2 is FQGTGA in the germline V gene. The CDR3 region is CTSTQRGGRTGELFF. CDR3 DNA: TGTACCAGCACCCAAAGGGGAGGGAGAACCGGGGAGCTGTTTTTT.

This clonotype appeared many times. The V and J genes are TRBV6-5 and TRBJ2-6, with D unresolved. The V gene lost 5 bases and the J gene lost 2 bases, with 16 bases spanning the gap. Per the germline V gene, CDR1 is MNHEY and CDR2 is SVGAGI. The CDR3 totals 17 residues. As DNA, the CDR3 is TGTGCCAGCAGTGTTTCGGGTGGATCGCCTGGGGCCAACGTCCTGACTTTC. It specifies CASSVSGGSPGANVLTF.

The rearrangement uses TRBV5-1 and TRBJ1-5; no definite D call. This CDR3 has 15 amino acids. Trimming removed 0 bases from V and 3 bases from J, with 10 bases in between. Per germline, CDR1 SGHRS and CDR2 YFSETQ. CDR3 sequence reads: CASSLAGELNQPQHF. Here the CDR3 DNA reads TGCGCCAGCAGCTTGGCCGGCGAACTCAATCAGCCCCAGCATTTT.

This clonotype was detected many times. The chain is built from TRBV2 and TRBJ1-5; 7 bases agree with TRBD1. CDR1 and CDR2 (germline): SNHLY, FYNNEI. Unmatched junction bases numbered 7, after V lost 7 bases and J lost 4 bases. The CDR3 is 14 residues long. Here the CDR3 reads CASTVVRGNQPQHF. CDR3 DNA: TGTGCCAGCACGGTGGTCAGGGGGAATCAGCCCCAGCATTTT. The full variable domain, in which reference TRBV2 and TRBJ1-5 provide the parts outside the CDR3, is EPEVTQTPSHQVTQMGQEVILRCVPISNHLYFYWYRQILGQKVEFLVSFYNNEISEKSEIFDDQFSVERPDGSNFTLKIRSTKLEDSAMYFCASTVVRGNQPQHFGDGTRLSIL.

On this clonotype itself: A clone one base away is much larger, so this may be a read error. The chain links TRBV10-3 to TRBJ2-7; D is unclear. There are 14 residues in the CDR3. Germline CDR1 is ENHRY and CDR2 is SYGVKD. The germline V and J ends were trimmed by 3 bases and 0 bases, with 9 bases remaining between them. The CDR3, as DNA: TGTGCCATCAGTGAAATGACCACCTCCTACGAGCAGTACTTC. The encoded protein is CAISEMTTSYEQYF.

This clonotype has at least ten counts. This chain links TRBV6-1 with TRBJ1-1; D is perhaps TRBD1 (5 bases). The CDR3 is 14 amino acids. Trimming removed 3 bases at V and 1 base at J, with 9 bases between. Germline V gene lookup returns CDR1 MNHNS and CDR2 SASEGT. The CDR3 bases are TGTGCCAGCAGTGACCGGACAACGAACACTGAAGCTTTCTTT. It is translated as CASSDRTTNTEAFF.

This clonotype was counted many times. The chain uses TRBV20-1 and TRBJ2-5, with D perhaps given as TRBD1 or TRBD2 (5 bases each). Germline V CDR1 and CDR2: DFQATT, SNEGSKA (reference sequence). The CDR3 has 14 residues. Deletions cut 2 bases from V and 4 bases from J, with 14 bases between. CDR3 residues: CSARPTRGGETQYF. The DNA for the CDR3 is TGCAGTGCTAGACCCACTAGGGGTGGAGAGACCCAGTACTTC.

CDR3 sequence: CASSESLAANTGELFF. In DNA form, the CDR3 reads TGTGCCAGCAGTGAATCCCTCGCAGCGAACACCGGGGAGCTGTTTTTT. The chain combines TRBV25-1 with TRBJ2-2; D remains ambiguous. The ends were cut back, 1 base at V and 0 bases at J, with 9 bases in the middle. In germline, CDR1 is MGHDK, CDR2 SYGVNS. The CDR3 sequence is 16 residues long.

The chain is built from TRBV10-3 and TRBJ2-5; the D gene is possibly TRBD1 (6 bases). V was pared by 5 bases and J by 7 bases, with 20 bases between. The CDR3 extends over 15 amino acids. Germline values: CDR1 ENHRY, CDR2 SYGVKD. CDR3 in DNA: TGTGCCATCAGTCCACCGACAGGAAAGATCGGGACCCAGTACTTC. Translated, it gives CAISPPTGKIGTQYF.

This clonotype was recorded only once. The conserved phenylalanine or tryptophan normally closing the CDR3 is absent here, so this likely arose from a read error. No DNA is shown, since the ends of the CDR3 on it are uncertain; the CDR3 is the one TCRdb lists. J is TRBJ1-3 and V is TRBV7-8. The germline V gene encodes CDR1 SGHVS and CDR2 FQNEAQ. The CDR3 numbers 9 amino acids, ends counted. The CDR3 spells CASSPVAGG.

This clonotype was seen at least ten times. V is TRBV24-1 and J is TRBJ2-5; D call uncertain. Per the germline V gene, CDR1 is KGHDR and CDR2 is SFDVKD. Between the trimmed V and J ends, which lost 4 bases and 1 base, there was a span of 9 bases. The CDR3 is 14 residues long. This CDR3 is CATSEPGSQETQYF. In DNA form, the CDR3 reads TGTGCCACCAGTGAGCCCGGGTCCCAAGAGACCCAGTACTTC.

Written as DNA, the CDR3 is TGTGCCAGCACCGGAACACAGGGGGAGGGTGCCGGGGAGCTGTTTTTT. Its protein product is CASTGTQGEGAGELFF. This chain connects TRBV12-3 or TRBV12-4 to TRBJ2-2, with TRBD1 as a possible D gene (8 bases). The length of the CDR3 is 16 residues. Trimming cost V 7 bases and J 6 bases, with 21 bases left between them.

This clonotype was detected many times. The chain uses TRBV20-1 and TRBJ1-6; 7 bases align to TRBD1. This CDR3 has 16 amino acids. Trimming took 0 bases from V and 7 from J; bases not matched to a gene: 9. The germline gives CDR1 DFQATT, CDR2 SNEGSKA (reference sequence). CDR3 sequence: CSAREGTAGRNSPLHF. CDR3 coding DNA: TGCAGTGCTAGAGAAGGGACAGCGGGGCGAAATTCACCCCTCCACTTT.

This clonotype was found many times. In nucleotides, the CDR3 is TGTGCCAGCAGCCCCGGGAGGCCAGCCTACGAGCAGTACTTC. This gives the protein CASSPGRPAYEQYF. J is TRBJ2-7 and V is TRBV7-2; 7 nucleotides match TRBD2. The J segment lost 2 bases and the V segment lost 5 bases, leaving 6 bases of the junction unmatched. Germline V gene sequence: CDR1 SGHTA, CDR2 FQGNSA. The CDR3 totals 14 residues.

This clonotype was observed at least ten times. The genes are TRBV11-2 and TRBJ2-7; D gene uncertain. V shed 2 bases and J shed 4 bases, with 21 bases lying between them. The V gene's germline CDR1 is SGHAT and CDR2 FQNNGV. The length of the CDR3 is 17 residues. The CDR3 spells CASSLKAAAGGVYEQYF. The CDR3 nucleotides read TGTGCCAGCAGCTTAAAAGCCGCGGCCGGTGGAGTGTACGAGCAGTACTTC.

This clonotype was seen at least ten times. The V gene is TRBV19, the J gene TRBJ1-2; TRBD1 is a possible D gene (5 bases). The V and J ends lost 7 bases and 4 bases respectively, with 10 bases between them. The CDR3 loop spans 12 amino acids. CDR1 is LNHDA and CDR2 is SQIVND in the germline V gene (reference sequence). The CDR3 bases are TGTGCCAGTACCCGAGACAGCTATGGCTACACCTTC. This gives the protein CASTRDSYGYTF.

This clonotype was found many times. The chain combines TRBV3-1 with TRBJ1-1; D is possibly TRBD1 (6 bases). The V and J ends lost 1 base and 7 bases respectively, with 10 bases between them. The V gene's germline CDR1 is LGHDT and CDR2 YNNKEL (reference sequence). The CDR3 spans 13 residues. CDR3 DNA sequence: TGTGCCAGCAGCCAAGCGACAGGCCTTGAAGCTTTCTTT. It yields the protein CASSQATGLEAFF.

This clonotype came up a few times. CDR3: CASSIVDRGHSEAFF. The CDR3 DNA follows: TGTGCCAGTAGTATAGTTGACAGGGGACATTCTGAAGCTTTCTTT. V usage is TRBV19 and J usage is TRBJ1-1; TRBD1 agrees at 8 bases. This CDR3 has 15 amino acids. Germline loops: CDR1 LNHDA, CDR2 SQIVND (reference sequence). Trimming cost V 1 base and J 6 bases; bases outside gene matches: 7.

The CDR3 protein is CASSQGRINQPQHF. The CDR3 DNA reads TGTGCCAGCAGCCAGGGACGGATCAATCAGCCCCAGCATTTT. The rearrangement uses TRBV7-8 and TRBJ1-5; TRBD1 might be the D (5 bases). The germline V gene encodes CDR1 SGHVS and CDR2 FQNEAQ. V was cut by 5 bases and J by 3 bases, with 11 bases left in between. There are 14 residues in the CDR3.

CDR3 sequence (DNA): TGCGCCAGCAGCTTGGCCCCGGGACAGGGTCGAGGCTACACCTTC. Its protein product is CASSLAPGQGRGYTF. The chain is built from TRBV5-1 and TRBJ1-2; TRBD1 agrees at 9 bases. Germline CDR1 is SGHRS and CDR2 is YFSETQ. V lost 0 bases, J lost 8 bases, and 8 bases stayed unmatched. This CDR3 is built from 15 residues.

This clonotype showed up many times. The genes are TRBV9 and TRBJ2-6; 10 nucleotides line up with TRBD1. Germline CDR1 is SGDLS and CDR2 is YYNGEE. The J segment lost 2 bases and the V segment lost 0 bases, leaving 11 bases of the junction unmatched. The CDR3 is 20 residues long. CDR3 loop: CASSVADRQGAVAGANVLTF. The CDR3 nucleotides read TGTGCCAGCAGCGTAGCCGATAGACAGGGGGCGGTAGCTGGGGCCAACGTCCTGACTTTC. The full variable domain, with the rest looked up from reference TRBV9 and TRBJ2-6, is DSGVTQTPKHLITATGQRVTLRCSPRSGDLSVYWYQQSLDQGLQFLIQYYNGEERAKGNILERFSAQQFPDLHSELNLSSLELGDSALYFCASSVADRQGAVAGANVLTFGAGSRLTVL.